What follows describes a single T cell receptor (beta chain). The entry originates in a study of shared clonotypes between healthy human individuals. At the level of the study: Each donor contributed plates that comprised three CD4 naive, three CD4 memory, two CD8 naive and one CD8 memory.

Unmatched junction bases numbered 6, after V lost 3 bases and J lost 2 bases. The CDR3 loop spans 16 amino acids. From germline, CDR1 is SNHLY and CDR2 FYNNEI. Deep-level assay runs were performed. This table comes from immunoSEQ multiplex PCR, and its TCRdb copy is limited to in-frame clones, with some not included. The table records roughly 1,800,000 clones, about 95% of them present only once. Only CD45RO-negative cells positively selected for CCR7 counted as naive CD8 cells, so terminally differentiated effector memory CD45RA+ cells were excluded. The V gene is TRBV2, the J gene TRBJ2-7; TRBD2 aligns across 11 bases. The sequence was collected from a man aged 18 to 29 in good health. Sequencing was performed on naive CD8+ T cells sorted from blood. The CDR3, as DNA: TGTGCCAGCAGTGATGCCACTAGCGGGAGTACCTACGAGCAGTACTTC. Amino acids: CASSDATSGSTYEQYF. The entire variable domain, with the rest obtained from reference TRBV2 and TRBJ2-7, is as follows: EPEVTQTPSHQVTQMGQEVILRCVPISNHLYFYWYRQILGQKVEFLVSFYNNEISEKSEIFDDQFSVERPDGSNFTLKIRSTKLEDSAMYFCASSDATSGSTYEQYFGPGTRLTVT.